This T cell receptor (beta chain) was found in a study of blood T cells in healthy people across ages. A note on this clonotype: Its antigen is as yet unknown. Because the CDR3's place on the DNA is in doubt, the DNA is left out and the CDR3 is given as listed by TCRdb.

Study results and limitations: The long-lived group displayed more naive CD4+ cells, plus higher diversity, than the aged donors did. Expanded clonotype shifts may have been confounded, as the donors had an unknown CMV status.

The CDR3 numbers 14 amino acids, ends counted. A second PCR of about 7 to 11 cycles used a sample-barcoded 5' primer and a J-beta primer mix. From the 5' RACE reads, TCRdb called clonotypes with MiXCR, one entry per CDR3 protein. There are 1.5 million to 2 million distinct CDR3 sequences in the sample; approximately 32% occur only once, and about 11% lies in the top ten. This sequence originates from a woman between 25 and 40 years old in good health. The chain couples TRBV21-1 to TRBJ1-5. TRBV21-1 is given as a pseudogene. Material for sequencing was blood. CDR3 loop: CASSGYPCNQPQHF.